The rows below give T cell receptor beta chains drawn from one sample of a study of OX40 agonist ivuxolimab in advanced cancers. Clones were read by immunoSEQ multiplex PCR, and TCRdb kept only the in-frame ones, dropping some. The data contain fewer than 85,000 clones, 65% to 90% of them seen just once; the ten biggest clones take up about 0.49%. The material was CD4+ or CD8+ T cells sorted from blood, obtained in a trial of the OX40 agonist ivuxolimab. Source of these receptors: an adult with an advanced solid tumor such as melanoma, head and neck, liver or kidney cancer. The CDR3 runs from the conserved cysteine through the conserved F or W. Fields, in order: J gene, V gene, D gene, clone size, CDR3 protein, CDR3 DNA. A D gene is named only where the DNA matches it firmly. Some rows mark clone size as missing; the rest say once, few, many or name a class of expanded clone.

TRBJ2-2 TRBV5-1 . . CASSLNPLSLDTGELFF TGCGCCAGCAGCTTGAATCCACTAAGCCTCGACACCGGGGAGCTGTTTTTT
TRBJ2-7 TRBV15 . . CATSREPSGSYEQYF TGTGCCACCAGCAGAGAACCCAGCGGCTCCTACGAGCAGTACTTC
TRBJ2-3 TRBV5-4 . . CASSLFTDTQYF TGTGCCAGCAGCTTGTTCACAGATACGCAGTATTTT
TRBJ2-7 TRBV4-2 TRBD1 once CASSQTGGGSYEQYF TGTGCCAGCAGCCAAACAGGGGGCGGGTCATACGAGCAGTACTTC
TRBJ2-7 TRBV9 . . CASSEGLAMNEQYF TGTGCCAGCAGCGAGGGTCTAGCTATGAACGAGCAGTACTTC
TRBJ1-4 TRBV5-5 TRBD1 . CASSSQGAVYEKLFF TGTGCCAGCAGCTCACAGGGGGCGGTGTATGAAAAACTGTTTTTT
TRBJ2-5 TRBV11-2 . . CASSPGALQETQYF TGTGCCAGCAGCCCTGGGGCATTACAAGAGACCCAGTACTTC
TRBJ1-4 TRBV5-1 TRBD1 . CASSSGTAGEKLFF TGCGCCAGCAGCTCCGGGACAGCCGGGGAAAAACTGTTTTTT
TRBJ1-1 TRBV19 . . CASSIERIETEAFF TGTGCCAGTAGTATTGAGAGAATTGAAACTGAAGCTTTCTTT
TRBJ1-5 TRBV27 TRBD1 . CASSSRTGGQPQHF TGTGCCAGCAGTTCGCGGACAGGGGGTCAGCCCCAGCATTTT
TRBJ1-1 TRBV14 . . CASSPGNMNTEAFF TGTGCCAGCAGCCCGGGGAACATGAACACTGAAGCTTTCTTT
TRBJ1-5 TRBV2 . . CASSDRGDQPQHF TGTGCCAGCAGTGACAGGGGTGATCAGCCCCAGCATTTT
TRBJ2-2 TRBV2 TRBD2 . CASSGGSGGTGELFF TGTGCCAGCAGTGGGGGTAGCGGGGGAACCGGGGAGCTGTTTTTT
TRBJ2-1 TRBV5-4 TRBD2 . CASSRTSGRENEQFF TGTGCCAGCAGCCGGACTAGCGGGAGGGAAAATGAGCAGTTCTTC
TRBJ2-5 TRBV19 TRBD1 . CASSIVLPGTGSQETQYF TGTGCCAGTAGTATAGTCCTCCCCGGGACAGGCTCACAAGAGACCCAGTACTTC
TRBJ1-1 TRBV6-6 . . CASSYGPNTEAFF TGTGCCAGCAGTTACGGCCCGAACACTGAAGCTTTCTTT
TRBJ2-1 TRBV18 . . CASSPPERDRNEQFF TGTGCCAGCTCACCACCGGAGAGGGATAGGAATGAGCAGTTCTTC
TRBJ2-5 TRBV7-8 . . CASSPVPGAPRAQYF TGTGCCAGCAGTCCAGTCCCCGGGGCCCCAAGGGCCCAGTACTTC
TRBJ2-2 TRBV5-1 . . CASSLGGPGTGELFF TGCGCCAGCAGCTTGGGGGGACCTGGCACCGGGGAGCTGTTTTTT
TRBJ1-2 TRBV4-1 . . CASSQDGQLYGYTF TGCGCCAGCAGCCAAGACGGACAACTCTATGGCTACACCTTC
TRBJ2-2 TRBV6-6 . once CATLGPANTGELFF TGTGCCACACTCGGACCCGCGAACACCGGGGAGCTGTTTTTT
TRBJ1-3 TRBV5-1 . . CASSQSQGSNTIYF TGCGCCAGCAGCCAGTCCCAGGGGAGCAACACCATATATTTT
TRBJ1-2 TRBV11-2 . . CASSLTAGAPINYGYTF TGTGCCAGCAGCTTAACGGCAGGGGCACCCATTAACTATGGCTACACCTTC
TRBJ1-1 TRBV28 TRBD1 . CASSQKRSVYRGLHTEAFF TGTGCCAGCAGCCAAAAAAGGTCGGTGTACAGGGGACTTCACACTGAAGCTTTCTTT
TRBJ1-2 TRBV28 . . CANQALQGGGYTF TGTGCCAACCAGGCCCTACAGGGAGGGGGCTACACCTTC
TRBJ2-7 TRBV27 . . CASPFASRYEQYF TGTGCCAGCCCCTTTGCGTCCCGCTACGAGCAGTACTTC
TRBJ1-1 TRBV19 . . CASSIEQNTEAFF TGTGCCAGTAGTATAGAACAGAACACTGAAGCTTTCTTT
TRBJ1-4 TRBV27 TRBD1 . CASSRQGQNEKLFF TGTGCCAGCAGCAGACAGGGCCAGAATGAAAAACTGTTTTTT
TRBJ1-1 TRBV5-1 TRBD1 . CASSLRGQGNTEAFF TGCGCCAGCAGCTTGAGGGGGCAGGGGAACACTGAAGCTTTCTTT
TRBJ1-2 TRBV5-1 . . CASSFSQDYGYTF TGCGCCAGCAGCTTTTCACAGGACTATGGCTACACCTTC
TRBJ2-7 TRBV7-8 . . CASSTGRYEQYF TGTGCCAGCAGCACAGGGAGGTACGAGCAGTACTTC
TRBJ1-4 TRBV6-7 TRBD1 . CASSSGQGASNEKLFF TGTGCCAGCAGTTCCGGACAGGGGGCTTCTAATGAAAAACTGTTTTTT
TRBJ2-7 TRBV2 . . CASSERGYEQYF TGTGCCAGCAGTGAAAGGGGCTACGAGCAGTACTTC
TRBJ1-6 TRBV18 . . CASSLGASRGSPLHF TGTGCCAGCTCATTGGGGGCGTCGCGGGGTTCACCCCTCCACTTT
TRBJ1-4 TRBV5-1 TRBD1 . CASRAGTGDEKLFF TGCGCCAGCAGAGCCGGGACAGGGGATGAAAAACTGTTTTTT
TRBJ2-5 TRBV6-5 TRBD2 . CASSYLSPGGAQYF TGTGCCAGCAGTTACCTATCGCCGGGGGGGGCCCAGTACTTC
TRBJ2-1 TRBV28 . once CAGGLYNEQFF TGTGCCGGGGGACTTTACAATGAGCAGTTCTTC
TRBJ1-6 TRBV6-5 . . CASSYSTSSYNSPLHF TGTGCCAGCAGTTACTCCACCAGCTCCTATAATTCACCCCTCCACTTT
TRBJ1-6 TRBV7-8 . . CASSLARAPLHF TGTGCCAGCAGCTTAGCGAGGGCACCCCTCCACTTT
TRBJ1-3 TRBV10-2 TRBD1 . CASSDQSGGRNTIYF TGCGCCAGCAGTGATCAGTCAGGGGGCAGAAACACCATATATTTT
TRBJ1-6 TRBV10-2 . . CASSEDTRSSYNSPLHF TGCGCCAGCAGTGAGGACACAAGGAGCTCCTATAATTCACCCCTCCACTTT
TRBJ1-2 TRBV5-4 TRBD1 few CASSSRGQGGYTF TGTGCCAGCAGCTCAAGGGGACAGGGAGGCTACACCTTC